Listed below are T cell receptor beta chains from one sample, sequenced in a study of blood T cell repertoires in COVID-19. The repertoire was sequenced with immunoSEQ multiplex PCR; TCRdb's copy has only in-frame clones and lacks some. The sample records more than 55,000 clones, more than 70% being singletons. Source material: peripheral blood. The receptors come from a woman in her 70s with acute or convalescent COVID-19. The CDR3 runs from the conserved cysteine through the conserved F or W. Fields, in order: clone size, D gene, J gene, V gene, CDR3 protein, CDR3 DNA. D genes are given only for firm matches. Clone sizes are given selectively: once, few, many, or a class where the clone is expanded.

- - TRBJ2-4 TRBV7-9 CASSLGRTGGNIQYF TGTGCCAGCAGCTTAGGGAGAACAGGAGGGAACATTCAGTACTTC
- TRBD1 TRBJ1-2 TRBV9 CASSALQGGYTF TGTGCCAGCAGCGCCCTACAGGGGGGCTACACCTTC
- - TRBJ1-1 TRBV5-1 CASSLEGLGAVAFF TGCGCCAGCAGCTTGGAAGGATTAGGGGCCGTAGCTTTCTTT
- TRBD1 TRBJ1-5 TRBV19 CASSTGTGGHQPQHF TGTGCCAGTAGCACCGGGACAGGGGGCCATCAGCCCCAGCATTTT
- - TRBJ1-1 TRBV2 CASSAKGSAFF TGTGCCAGCAGCGCCAAGGGGTCAGCTTTCTTT
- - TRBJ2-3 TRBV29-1 CSVEYRPQYF TGCAGCGTGGAGTATAGACCGCAGTATTTT
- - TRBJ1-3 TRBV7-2 CASSLVTGGNTIYF TGTGCCAGCAGCTTAGTTACGGGTGGAAACACCATATATTTT
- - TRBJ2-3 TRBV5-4 CASSLPSREDTQYF TGTGCCAGCAGCTTACCATCCAGGGAAGATACGCAGTATTTT
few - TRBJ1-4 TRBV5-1 CASSLADAGGEKLFF TGCGCCAGCAGCTTGGCTGACGCCGGGGGTGAAAAACTGTTTTTT
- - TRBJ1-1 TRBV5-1 CASSLDGMNTEAFF TGCGCCAGCAGCTTGGATGGCATGAACACTGAAGCTTTCTTT
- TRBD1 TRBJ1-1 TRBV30 CAWRISQGYNTEAFF TGTGCCTGGAGAATATCACAGGGGTACAACACTGAAGCTTTCTTT
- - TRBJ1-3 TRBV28 CASSGQDRIGNTIYF TGTGCCAGCAGTGGCCAAGACAGGATTGGAAACACCATATATTTT
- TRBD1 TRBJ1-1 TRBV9 CASSVDQGAVGTEAFF TGTGCCAGCAGCGTAGACCAGGGGGCGGTGGGCACTGAAGCTTTCTTT
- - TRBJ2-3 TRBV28 CASSSTGRADTQYF TGTGCCAGCAGTTCGACGGGAAGGGCAGATACGCAGTATTTT
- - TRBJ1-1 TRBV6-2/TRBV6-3 CASSYGGSEAFF TGTGCCAGCAGTTACGGAGGTTCTGAAGCTTTCTTT
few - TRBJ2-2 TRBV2 CASTWSTSRAGELFF TGTGCCAGCACGTGGAGCACAAGTCGGGCCGGGGAGCTGTTTTTT
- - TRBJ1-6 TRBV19 CASTRQVYNSPLHF TGTGCCAGTACAAGGCAGGTCTATAATTCACCCCTCCACTTT
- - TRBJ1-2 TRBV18 CASSPLGEANYGYTF TGTGCCAGCTCACCACTAGGGGAAGCTAACTATGGCTACACCTTC
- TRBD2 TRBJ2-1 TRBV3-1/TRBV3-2 CASSHEGLAGVEQFF TGTGCCAGCAGCCACGAGGGACTAGCGGGAGTTGAGCAGTTCTTC
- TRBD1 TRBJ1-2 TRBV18 CASSPPGGLNYGYTF TGTGCCAGCTCACCCCCAGGGGGCCTGAACTATGGCTACACCTTC
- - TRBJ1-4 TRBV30 CAWSVVGSRDTNEKLFF TGTGCCTGGAGTGTAGTAGGGTCACGGGACACCAATGAAAAACTGTTTTTT
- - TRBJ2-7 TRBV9 CASSATGLASYEQYF TGTGCCAGCAGTGCGACAGGTTTAGCCTCCTACGAGCAGTACTTC